The 3 T cell receptor beta chains reported below all come from one sample, sequenced in a study of beta chain features in type 1 diabetes. The entirety of the isolated RNA underwent reverse transcription, so expressed TCRB transcripts were sequenced. Profiling relied on immunoSEQ multiplex PCR, and the TCRdb table lists in-frame clones only, not all of them. The sample lists hundreds of thousands of clones, 10% to 15% occurring once. Sequenced sample: naive CD4+ T cells from blood. Every receptor here comes from a young man in good health.

J is TRBJ2-5 and V is TRBV5-4; TRBD2 agrees at 7 bases. CDR3 length equals 17 residues. CDR1 SGHNT and CDR2 YYREEE come from the germline V gene (reference sequence). V shed 2 bases, J shed 2 bases, and the junction held 12 bases outside the gene matches. CDR3 DNA sequence: TGTGCCAGCAGCTTCAATGGAGTAGCTAGCGGACAAGAGACCCAGTACTTC. Its translation is CASSFNGVASGQETQYF.

This clone was seen more than once but under ten times. V and J are TRBV5-4 and TRBJ2-7, with D possibly TRBD2 on 6 matching bases. The CDR3 extends over 14 amino acids. Germline V gene sequence: CDR1 SGHNT, CDR2 YYREEE (reference sequence). V shed 4 bases and J shed 3 bases, with 14 bases lying between them. The CDR3 nucleotides are TGTGCCAGCAGCCCCGATATGGGGGGCTACGAGCAGTACTTC. Its protein product is CASSPDMGGYEQYF.

This clone was seen only a few times. One junction end does not reproduce the germline sequence, and a read error may be involved. CDR3 bases: TGTGCCAGCAGCTTGATCGGGGGGGGCTACACCTTC. Protein product: CASSLIGGGYTF. The chain uses TRBV5-1 and TRBJ1-2, with D maybe TRBD1 (5 bases). CDR1 SGHRS and CDR2 YFSETQ come from the germline V gene. CDR3 length equals 12 residues.